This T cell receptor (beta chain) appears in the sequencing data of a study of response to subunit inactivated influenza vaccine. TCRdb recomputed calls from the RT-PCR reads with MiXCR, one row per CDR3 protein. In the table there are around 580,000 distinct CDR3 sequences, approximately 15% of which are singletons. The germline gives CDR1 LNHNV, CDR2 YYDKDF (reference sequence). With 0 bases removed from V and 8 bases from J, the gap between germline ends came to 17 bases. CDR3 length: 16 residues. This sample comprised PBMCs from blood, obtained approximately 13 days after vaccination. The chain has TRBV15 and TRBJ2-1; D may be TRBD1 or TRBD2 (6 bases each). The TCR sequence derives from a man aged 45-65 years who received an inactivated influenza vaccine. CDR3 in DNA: TGTGCCACCAGCAGAGATTACAGGGAGGTCTTGGATGAGCAGTTCTTC. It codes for CATSRDYREVLDEQFF.